This entry features one T cell receptor beta chain sequence. What it recognizes is unknown. This sample stems from a study of cytomegalovirus exposure and HLA in healthy donors. Findings and caveats of the study: The authors listed 150 to 200 TCR beta chains as cytomegalovirus-associated.

V lost 8 bases to trimming and J lost 15 bases; unmatched junction nucleotides: 18. CDR1 is MNHNY and CDR2 is SVGAGI in the germline V gene (reference sequence). This CDR3 comprises 15 residues. The PCR ran on 60 Vbeta and 13 Jbeta primers. Sequencing used immunoSEQ multiplex PCR; TCRdb keeps in-frame clones, though not all of them. Of approximately 89,000 clones in the sample, 76% were seen once. The chain combines TRBV6-6 with TRBJ2-4; 11 bases match TRBD2. The TCR sequence derives from a male donor in good health and CMV-seronegative. Specimen: PBMCs. The CDR3 nucleotides read TGTGCCAGCGGACCGGGCGGGAGACTAGCGGGATTCCCGTACTTC. Its translation: CASGPGGRLAGFPYF.